These 29 T cell receptor beta chains were all obtained from the same sample, sequenced in a study of blood T cell repertoires in COVID-19. Profiling relied on immunoSEQ multiplex PCR, and the TCRdb table lists in-frame clones only, not all of them. The sample holds 110,000 to 150,000 clones; approximately 90% are singletons and the top ten take 11%. The sample consisted of peripheral blood. The receptor set was obtained from a woman older than 75 with acute or convalescent COVID-19.

The chain couples TRBV5-8 to TRBJ2-7; TRBD2 is a possible D gene (5 bases). Germline V gives CDR1 SGHTS, CDR2 YDEGEE. This CDR3 spans 11 amino acids. The V gene lost 1 base and the J gene lost 9 bases, with 8 bases spanning the gap. The CDR3 region is CASSLTAGQYF. CDR3 nucleotides: TGTGCCAGCAGCTTGACGGCGGGGCAGTACTTC.

The chain has TRBV29-1 and TRBJ2-7; 11 bases are a match to TRBD1. The length of the CDR3 is 12 residues. Germline V CDR1 and CDR2: SQVTM, ANQGSEA. The junction had 2 bases not matched to a gene; V was cut back by 5 bases and J by 5 bases. The CDR3 coding sequence is TGCAGCGTTCGGGGACAGGGGGACGAGCAGTACTTC. This codes for CSVRGQGDEQYF.

This chain uses TRBV5-4 with TRBJ2-3; TRBD2 matches 9 bases. V lost 4 bases, J lost 0 bases, and 6 bases stayed unmatched. Looked up from germline, CDR1 is SGHNT and CDR2 is YYREEE (reference sequence). The CDR3 spans 16 residues. CDR3: CASSPRGGVSTDTQYF. The CDR3 DNA follows: TGTGCCAGCAGCCCCCGCGGGGGGGTTAGCACAGATACGCAGTATTTT.

The gene calls are TRBV18 and TRBJ2-3; TRBD1 is a possible D gene (5 bases). V lost 5 bases and J 6 bases, leaving 18 bases between the germline ends. CDR1 KGHSH and CDR2 LQKENI come from the germline V gene. The CDR3 spans 15 residues. This CDR3 is CASSKDNQSRDTQYF. Written as DNA, the CDR3 is TGTGCCAGCTCAAAGGACAACCAGAGTAGGGATACGCAGTATTTT.

The chain has TRBV28 and TRBJ1-3; D remains ambiguous. Trimming took off 3 bases at V and 4 bases at J, with 10 bases between the two ends. Germline V gene lookup returns CDR1 MDHEN and CDR2 SYDVKM. This CDR3 is built from 14 residues. CDR3 loop: CASSLTRRGNTIYF. DNA of the CDR3: TGTGCCAGCAGTTTGACCAGGAGGGGAAACACCATATATTTT.

This chain links TRBV6-5 with TRBJ2-7; 9 nucleotides agree with TRBD2. With V trimmed by 5 bases and J by 0 bases, 2 bases remained unmatched. This CDR3 is 14 amino acids long. Germline V gene data show CDR1 as MNHEY and CDR2 as SVGAGI. CDR3 loop: CASSSGGYSYEQYF. Written as DNA, the CDR3 is TGTGCCAGCAGTAGCGGGGGGTACTCCTACGAGCAGTACTTC.

The V and J genes are TRBV30 and TRBJ2-5; D possibly corresponds to TRBD2 (5 bases). The germline gives CDR1 GTSNPN, CDR2 SVGIG (reference sequence). The CDR3 is 10 amino acids. V was trimmed by 5 bases and J by 5 bases, leaving 6 bases between them. The CDR3 nucleotides read TGTGCCTGGGGGGAGGAGACCCAGTACTTC. It encodes CAWGEETQYF.

The genes are TRBV6-6 and TRBJ1-5; D perhaps matches TRBD1 (6 bases). Germline CDR1 is MNHNY and CDR2 is SVGAGI (reference sequence). CDR3 size: 14 residues. V lost 6 bases to trimming and J lost 3 bases, with 12 bases between them. In DNA form, the CDR3 reads TGTGCCAGCAGAGCCCGACAGGTCAATCAGCCCCAGCATTTT. The encoded protein is CASRARQVNQPQHF.

This chain links TRBV3-1 (or the pseudogene TRBV3-2) with TRBJ2-4; D possibly corresponds to TRBD1 (5 bases). The CDR3 totals 16 residues. Trimming cost V 0 bases and J 1 base, with 10 bases left between them. In germline, CDR1 is LGHDT, CDR2 YNNKEL (reference sequence). The CDR3 sequence: CASSQDRVEAKNIQYF. The CDR3 DNA sequence: TGTGCCAGCAGCCAAGACAGGGTGGAGGCCAAAAACATTCAGTACTTC.

The rearrangement links TRBV25-1 to TRBJ1-2, with TRBD1 matching 7 bases. Unmatched junction bases numbered 7, after V lost 1 base and J lost 8 bases. This CDR3 has 14 residues. Germline V gene sequence: CDR1 MGHDK, CDR2 SYGVNS. The chain's CDR3 is CASSEFGRGHGYTF. The DNA of the CDR3 is TGTGCCAGCAGTGAATTCGGGAGGGGGCACGGCTACACCTTC.

The chain uses TRBV18 and TRBJ1-2; 7 bases fit TRBD1. The CDR3 contains 15 residues. V lost 6 bases to trimming and J lost 3 bases; unmatched junction nucleotides: 10. The germline CDR1 and CDR2 sequences are KGHSH and LQKENI. The CDR3 loop reads CASSLRQGVDYGYTF. DNA for the CDR3: TGTGCCAGCTCTCTGCGACAGGGAGTCGACTATGGCTACACCTTC.

This chain connects TRBV11-1 to TRBJ2-2; 9 nucleotides align to TRBD1. Losses at the gene ends were 2 bases for V and 6 bases for J; bases not matched to a gene: 7. The germline CDR1 and CDR2 sequences are SGHAT and FQDESV (reference sequence). The CDR3 has 16 amino acids. This CDR3 is CASSLNPGQGPGELFF. CDR3 nucleotide sequence: TGTGCCAGCAGCTTAAATCCGGGACAGGGTCCCGGGGAGCTGTTTTTT. Filled out from reference TRBV11-1 and TRBJ2-2, the complete variable domain reads EAEVAQSPRYKITEKSQAVAFWCDPISGHATLYWYRQILGQGPELLVQFQDESVVDDSQLPKDRFSAERLKGVDSTLKIQPAELGDSAMYLCASSLNPGQGPGELFFGEGSRLTVL.

The chain is built from TRBV5-4 and TRBJ1-6; D is possibly TRBD1 (5 bases). Trimming left V 4 bases short and J 0 bases short, with 11 bases between. From germline, CDR1 is SGHNT and CDR2 YYREEE (reference sequence). The length of the CDR3 is 16 residues. The CDR3 spells CASSRRQSSYNSPLHF. CDR3 DNA sequence: TGTGCCAGCAGCCGCAGACAGAGCTCCTATAATTCACCCCTCCACTTT.

The chain carries TRBV3-1 (or the pseudogene TRBV3-2) and TRBJ2-3; 8 positions match TRBD2. The V segment lost 1 base and the J segment 5 bases; nucleotides outside the gene matches: 8. Germline V gives CDR1 LGHDT, CDR2 YNNKEL (reference sequence). There are 16 residues in the CDR3. CDR3 DNA: TGTGCCAGCAGCCAAGGAGGGAACCGGGGGGGAGATACGCAGTATTTT. Protein: CASSQGGNRGGDTQYF.

This rearrangement joins TRBV5-1 to TRBJ1-3; 10 nucleotides line up with TRBD1. The CDR3 extends over 20 amino acids. Per germline, CDR1 SGHRS and CDR2 YFSETQ. Unmatched junction bases numbered 18, after V lost 4 bases and J lost 2 bases. CDR3 residues: CASSPGSGQGSGLTGNTIYF. The CDR3 DNA follows: TGCGCCAGCAGCCCGGGGTCGGGACAGGGGAGTGGTTTGACTGGAAACACCATATATTTT.

J is TRBJ2-2 and V is TRBV9; 7 bases are shared with TRBD1. Germline V CDR1 and CDR2: SGDLS, YYNGEE. The CDR3 is made up of 15 amino acids. Losses at the gene ends were 4 bases for V and 4 bases for J; bases not matched to a gene: 7. CDR3 DNA: TGTGCCAGCAGCAAGGGACAGCCTTCCACCGGGGAGCTGTTTTTT. Protein product: CASSKGQPSTGELFF.

Note on this clone: The junction differs from germline at one of its ends, possibly a read error. J is TRBJ2-7 and V is TRBV25-1; tentatively, D is TRBD2 (6 bases). The CDR3 runs to 13 residues. Germline V gives CDR1 MGHDK, CDR2 SYGVNS. The CDR3 DNA reads TGTGCCACCAGTCGAGGCGGGAACTACGAGCAGTACTTC. It specifies CATSRGGNYEQYF.

V and J are TRBV5-6 and TRBJ1-2, with D unclear. This CDR3 contains 14 residues. The germline CDR1 and CDR2 sequences are SGHDT and YYEEEE. V was trimmed by 3 bases and J by 2 bases, leaving 11 bases between them. CDR3 nucleotide sequence: TGTGCCAGCAGCTATCCGGGTCTAAACTATGGCTACACCTTC. This sequence encodes CASSYPGLNYGYTF.

In DNA, the CDR3 is TGTGCCACCAGCAGAGAAAGGAACAGAAATCAAGAGACCCAGTACTTC. Protein: CATSRERNRNQETQYF. This sequence joins TRBV15 and TRBJ2-5; no clear D gene. This CDR3 contains 16 residues. Per the germline V gene, CDR1 is LNHNV and CDR2 is YYDKDF (reference sequence). V was shortened by 0 bases and J by 2 bases, with 13 bases between the two germline ends.

V gene TRBV7-2 combines with J gene TRBJ1-1; 7 bases align to TRBD1. The junction had 8 bases not matched to a gene; V was cut back by 3 bases and J by 7 bases. Germline assignment: CDR1 SGHTA and CDR2 FQGNSA. This CDR3 comprises 14 residues. CDR3 DNA sequence: TGTGCCAGCAGCTTGGGGACAGTTCCCTTTGAAGCTTTCTTT. This gives the protein CASSLGTVPFEAFF. The whole variable domain, filled in from reference TRBV7-2 and TRBJ1-1, reads GAGVSQSPSNKVTEKGKDVELRCDPISGHTALYWYRQSLGQGLEFLIYFQGNSAPDKSGLPSDRFSAERTGGSVSTLTIQRTQQEDSAVYLCASSLGTVPFEAFFGQGTRLTVV.

This chain connects TRBV10-3 to TRBJ1-1, with D unclear. The ends were cut back, 3 bases at V and 2 bases at J, with 25 bases in the middle. Germline V lookup: CDR1 ENHRY, CDR2 SYGVKD. This CDR3 has 19 residues. CDR3 loop: CAISDYGNPGLTANTEAFF. CDR3 DNA: TGTGCCATCAGTGATTACGGGAACCCGGGCCTCACAGCAAACACTGAAGCTTTCTTT.

The gene calls are TRBV19 and TRBJ1-2, with 7 bases fitting TRBD1. Germline-derived CDR1 and CDR2 are LNHDA and SQIVND (reference sequence). The CDR3 covers 13 residues. Losses at the gene ends were 5 bases for V and 3 bases for J; bases not matched to a gene: 3. The CDR3 DNA is TGTGCCAGTAGTCTAGGGACAGACTATGGCTACACCTTC. Its translation is CASSLGTDYGYTF.

The chain joins TRBV23-1 to TRBJ1-1; D unclear. TRBV23-1 is labeled an ORF, and its function is uncertain. With 3 bases removed from V and 3 bases from J, the gap between germline ends came to 11 bases. The CDR3 runs 14 residues. CDR3 sequence (DNA): TGCGCCAGCAGTCACTCCCTCGGGGACACTGAAGCTTTCTTT. Protein: CASSHSLGDTEAFF.

The rearrangement joins TRBV6-5 to TRBJ1-2, with TRBD1 as a possible D gene (5 bases). Germline V gene data show CDR1 as MNHEY and CDR2 as SVGAGI. Trimming removed 8 bases at V and 8 bases at J, with 18 bases between. This CDR3 contains 13 residues. This CDR3 is CASGEGSGRGYTF. In DNA form, the CDR3 reads TGTGCCAGCGGGGAGGGGTCGGGGAGAGGCTACACCTTC.

The chain uses TRBV10-3 and TRBJ1-2; tentative D call: TRBD1 (5 bases). The CDR3 has 17 amino acids. The germline V gene has CDR1 ENHRY and CDR2 SYGVKD. V shed 4 bases and J shed 0 bases, with 18 bases lying between them. The CDR3 region is CAISGLGESRSNYGYTF. The CDR3 DNA is TGTGCCATCAGTGGTTTAGGGGAATCCCGTTCTAACTATGGCTACACCTTC.

This chain joins TRBV3-1 (or the pseudogene TRBV3-2) and TRBJ2-7; D is uncertain. CDR3 length: 14 residues. Deletions cut 1 base from V and 1 base from J, with 8 bases between. CDR1 is LGHDT and CDR2 is YNNKEL in the germline V gene (reference sequence). Here the CDR3 reads CASSQVPSSYEQYF. CDR3 sequence (DNA): TGTGCCAGCAGCCAAGTTCCCAGTTCCTACGAGCAGTACTTC.

The chain links TRBV2 to TRBJ2-1, with a tentative D call TRBD1 (6 bases). CDR3 length equals 16 residues. Germline V gene data show CDR1 as SNHLY and CDR2 as FYNNEI. Trimming left V 7 bases short and J 2 bases short, with 18 bases between. For the CDR3, the DNA is TGTGCCAGCAAGTTTTTCCTGGACAGAACCTACAATGAGCAGTTCTTC. It translates to CASKFFLDRTYNEQFF.

The rearrangement joins TRBV30 to TRBJ2-1; 7 bases line up with TRBD1. The V gene end was trimmed by 1 base and the J gene end by 7 bases; junction bases not matched to a gene: 10. Germline V CDR1 and CDR2: GTSNPN, SVGIG (reference sequence). This CDR3 has 15 residues. The CDR3 is CAWSGEGGAGNEQFF. DNA for the CDR3: TGTGCCTGGAGTGGGGAAGGGGGCGCCGGTAATGAGCAGTTCTTC.

This sequence joins TRBV9 and TRBJ1-6; D not certain. V lost 3 bases and J lost 7, with 14 bases in between. CDR3 length: 15 amino acids. Germline CDR1 is SGDLS and CDR2 is YYNGEE. The CDR3 sequence is CASSAPHLDNSPLHF. The CDR3 DNA is TGTGCCAGCAGCGCCCCTCACCTAGACAATTCACCCCTCCACTTT. Together with reference TRBV9 and TRBJ1-6, the CDR3 gives the full variable domain: DSGVTQTPKHLITATGQRVTLRCSPRSGDLSVYWYQQSLDQGLQFLIQYYNGEERAKGNILERFSAQQFPDLHSELNLSSLELGDSALYFCASSAPHLDNSPLHFGNGTRLTVT.